These T cell receptor beta chains were read from a single sample in a study of OX40 agonist ivuxolimab in advanced cancers. Profiling relied on immunoSEQ multiplex PCR, and the TCRdb table lists in-frame clones only, not all of them. This sample has 45,000 to 65,000 clones, with roughly 86% found just once. Here the sequenced sample was CD4+ or CD8+ T cells sorted from blood, taken in a trial of the OX40 agonist ivuxolimab. These receptor sequences come from an adult with an advanced solid tumor such as melanoma, head and neck, liver or kidney cancer. CDR3s include the opening cysteine and the closing phenylalanine or tryptophan. The D gene is left open where the match is weak. Size is omitted from some rows. Given values are once, few, many or a class for expanded clones.

d_gene: .; v_gene: TRBV7-6; j_gene: TRBJ2-5; abundance: .; CDR3aa: CASSFGVSKSRETQYF; CDR3nt: TGTGCCAGCAGCTTTGGGGTTTCCAAGTCGAGGGAGACCCAGTACTTC
d_gene: .; v_gene: TRBV7-2; j_gene: TRBJ1-5; abundance: once; CDR3aa: CASSLNPYSNQPQHF; CDR3nt: TGTGCCAGCAGCTTAAACCCATATAGCAATCAGCCCCAGCATTTT
d_gene: .; v_gene: TRBV5-1; j_gene: TRBJ2-3; abundance: .; CDR3aa: CASSLRRRGWEDTQYF; CDR3nt: TGCGCCAGCAGCTTGAGACGGCGGGGTTGGGAAGATACGCAGTATTTT
d_gene: TRBD1; v_gene: TRBV25-1; j_gene: TRBJ2-2; abundance: .; CDR3aa: CASGEQGARVGELFF; CDR3nt: TGTGCCAGCGGAGAACAGGGGGCAAGAGTCGGGGAGCTGTTTTTT
d_gene: .; v_gene: TRBV6-1; j_gene: TRBJ2-5; abundance: .; CDR3aa: CASSEGGGQKETQYF; CDR3nt: TGTGCCAGCAGTGAAGGCGGGGGACAGAAAGAGACCCAGTACTTC
d_gene: .; v_gene: TRBV28; j_gene: TRBJ2-7; abundance: .; CDR3aa: CASSPGSGSLVYEQYF; CDR3nt: TGTGCCAGCAGTCCCGGGAGCGGAAGCCTAGTTTACGAGCAGTACTTC
d_gene: .; v_gene: TRBV7-8; j_gene: TRBJ2-1; abundance: .; CDR3aa: CASSFLPPWREGYNEQFF; CDR3nt: TGTGCCAGCAGCTTCCTCCCCCCGTGGCGGGAAGGATACAATGAGCAGTTCTTC
d_gene: .; v_gene: TRBV18; j_gene: TRBJ1-6; abundance: .; CDR3aa: CASSPGQPNSPLHF; CDR3nt: TGTGCCAGCTCACCTGGCCAGCCTAATTCACCCCTCCACTTT
d_gene: .; v_gene: TRBV5-6; j_gene: TRBJ2-7; abundance: .; CDR3aa: CASSTTYEQYF; CDR3nt: TGTGCCAGCAGCACCACTTACGAGCAGTACTTC
d_gene: .; v_gene: TRBV2; j_gene: TRBJ1-2; abundance: .; CDR3aa: CATQIRTYTF; CDR3nt: TGTGCCACCCAGATCCGGACCTACACCTTC
d_gene: .; v_gene: TRBV28; j_gene: TRBJ2-1; abundance: .; CDR3aa: CASKLWGQSSYNEQFF; CDR3nt: TGTGCCAGCAAACTATGGGGGCAGAGCTCCTACAATGAGCAGTTCTTC
d_gene: .; v_gene: TRBV2; j_gene: TRBJ1-1; abundance: .; CDR3aa: CASRTLGAQAFF; CDR3nt: TGTGCCAGCCGAACGCTCGGGGCCCAAGCTTTCTTT
d_gene: TRBD2; v_gene: TRBV7-9; j_gene: TRBJ2-5; abundance: .; CDR3aa: CASSYVSGFETQYF; CDR3nt: TGTGCCAGCAGCTACGTTAGCGGGTTCGAGACCCAGTACTTC
d_gene: .; v_gene: TRBV5-1; j_gene: TRBJ2-4; abundance: .; CDR3aa: CASSLSGTRGNIQYF; CDR3nt: TGCGCCAGCAGCTTGTCCGGGACTCGGGGTAACATTCAGTACTTC
d_gene: .; v_gene: TRBV19; j_gene: TRBJ1-5; abundance: .; CDR3aa: CASSHIGTALGQPQHF; CDR3nt: TGTGCCAGTAGTCACATAGGGACCGCCCTGGGGCAGCCCCAGCATTTT